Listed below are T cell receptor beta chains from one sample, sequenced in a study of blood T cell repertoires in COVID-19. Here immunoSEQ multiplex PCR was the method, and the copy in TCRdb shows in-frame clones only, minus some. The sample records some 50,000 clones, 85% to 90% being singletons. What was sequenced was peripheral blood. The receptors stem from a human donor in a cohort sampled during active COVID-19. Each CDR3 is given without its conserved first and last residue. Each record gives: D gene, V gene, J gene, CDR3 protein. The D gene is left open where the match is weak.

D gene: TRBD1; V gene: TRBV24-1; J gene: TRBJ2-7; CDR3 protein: ATSTTGTGSYEQY
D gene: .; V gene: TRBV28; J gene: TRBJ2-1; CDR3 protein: ASSPLSGYLNDEQF
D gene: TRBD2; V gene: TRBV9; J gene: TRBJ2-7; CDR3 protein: ASSVGLAGGLYEQY
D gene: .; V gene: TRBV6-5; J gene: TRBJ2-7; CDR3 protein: ASSYSEGAPYEQY
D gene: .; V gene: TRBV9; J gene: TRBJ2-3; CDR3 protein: ASSVDREDTQY
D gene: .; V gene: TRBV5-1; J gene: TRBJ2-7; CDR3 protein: ASSFSSYEQY
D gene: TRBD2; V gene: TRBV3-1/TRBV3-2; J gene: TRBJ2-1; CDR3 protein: ASSRGTSGRGVEQF
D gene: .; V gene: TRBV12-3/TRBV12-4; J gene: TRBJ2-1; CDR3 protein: ASSLIRGEQF
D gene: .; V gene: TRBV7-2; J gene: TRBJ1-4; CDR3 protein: ASSFGGVDNEKLF
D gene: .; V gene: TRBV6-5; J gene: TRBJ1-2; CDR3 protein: ASRNAGLRRYT
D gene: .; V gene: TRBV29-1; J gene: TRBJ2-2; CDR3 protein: SVQRGAGELF
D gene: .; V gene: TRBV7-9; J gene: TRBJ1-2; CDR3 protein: ASSLDQQGVYGYT
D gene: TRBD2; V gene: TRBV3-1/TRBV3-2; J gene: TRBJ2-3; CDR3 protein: ASSREKRDGSRGCTDTQY
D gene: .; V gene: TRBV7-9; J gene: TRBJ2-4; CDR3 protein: ASSSMEVRLAKNIQY
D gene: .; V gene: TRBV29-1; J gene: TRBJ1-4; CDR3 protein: SALSRTNEKLF
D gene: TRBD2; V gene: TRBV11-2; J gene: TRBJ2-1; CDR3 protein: ASSLMRGGRAYNEQF
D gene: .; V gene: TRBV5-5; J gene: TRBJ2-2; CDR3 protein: ASSLAGGLDGELF
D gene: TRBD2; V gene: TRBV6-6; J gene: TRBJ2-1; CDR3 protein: ASIQAGGPGEQF
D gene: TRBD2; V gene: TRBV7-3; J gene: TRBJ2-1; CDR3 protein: ASSTGLAVYNEQF
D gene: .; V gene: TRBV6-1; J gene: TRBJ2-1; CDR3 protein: ASSEAFRVVFLRNEQF
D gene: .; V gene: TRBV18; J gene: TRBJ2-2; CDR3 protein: ASSPPGNTGELF
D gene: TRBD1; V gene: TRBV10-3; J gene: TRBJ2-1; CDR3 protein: ALSGTGDYNEQF
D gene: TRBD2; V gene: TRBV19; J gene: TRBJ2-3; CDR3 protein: ASSIGGRTDTQY
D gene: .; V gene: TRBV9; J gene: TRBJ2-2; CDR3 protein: ASSKQTGTGELF
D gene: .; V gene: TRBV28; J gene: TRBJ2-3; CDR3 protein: ASRQLDLY
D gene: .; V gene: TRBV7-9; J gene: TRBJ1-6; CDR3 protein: ASSLGGGRQPPLH
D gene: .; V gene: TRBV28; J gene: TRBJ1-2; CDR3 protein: ASSLGNYGYT
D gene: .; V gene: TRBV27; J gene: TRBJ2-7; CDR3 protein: ASSLAWASYEQY
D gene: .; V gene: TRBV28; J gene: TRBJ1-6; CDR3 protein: ATRTSSYNSPLH
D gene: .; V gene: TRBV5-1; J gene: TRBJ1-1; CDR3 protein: ASRDRGGAF
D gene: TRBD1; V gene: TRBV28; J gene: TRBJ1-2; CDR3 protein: ASSIAGGVGYT
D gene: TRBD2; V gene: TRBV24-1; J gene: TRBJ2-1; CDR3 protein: ATSDPTSGYNEQF
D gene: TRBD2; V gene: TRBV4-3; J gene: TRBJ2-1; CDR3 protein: ASSQDKSGRDYNEQF
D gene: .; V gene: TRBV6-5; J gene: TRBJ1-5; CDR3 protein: ASSPSWGGNQPQH
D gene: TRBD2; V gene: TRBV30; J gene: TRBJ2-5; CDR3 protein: AWTPGTSVETQY
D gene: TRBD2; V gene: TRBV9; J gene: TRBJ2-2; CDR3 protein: ASSVDPGLAGVGELF
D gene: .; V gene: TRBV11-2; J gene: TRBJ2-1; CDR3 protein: ASSPRERRRSEQF
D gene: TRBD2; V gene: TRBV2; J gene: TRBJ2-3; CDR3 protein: ASSVSGRGTDTQY
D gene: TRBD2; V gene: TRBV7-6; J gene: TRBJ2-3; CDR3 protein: ASSLYSGRTDTQY
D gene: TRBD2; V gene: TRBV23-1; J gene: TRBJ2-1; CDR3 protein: ASTDTGSGIFGEQF
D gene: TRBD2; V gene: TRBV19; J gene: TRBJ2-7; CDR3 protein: ASSTVYLAGGTGEQY
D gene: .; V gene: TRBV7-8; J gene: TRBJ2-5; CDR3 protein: ASSRQLLPFQTQY
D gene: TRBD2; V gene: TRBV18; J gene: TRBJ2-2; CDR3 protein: ASSTSGLAGTGELF
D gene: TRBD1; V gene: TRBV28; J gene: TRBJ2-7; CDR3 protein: ASSSTGAAYEQY
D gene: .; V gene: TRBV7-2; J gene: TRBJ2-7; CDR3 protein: ASSLGRGPYEQY
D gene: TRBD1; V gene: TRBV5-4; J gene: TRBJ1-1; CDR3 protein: ASSLGSRGTEAF
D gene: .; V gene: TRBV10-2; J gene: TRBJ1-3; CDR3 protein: ASSESFVGGAGNTIY
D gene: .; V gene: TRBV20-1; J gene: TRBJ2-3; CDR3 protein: SGSTDTQY
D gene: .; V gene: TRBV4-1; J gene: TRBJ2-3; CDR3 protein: ASSQDYHGAGSTDTQY
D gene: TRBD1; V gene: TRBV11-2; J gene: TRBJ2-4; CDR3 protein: ASSLGSGGSIQY
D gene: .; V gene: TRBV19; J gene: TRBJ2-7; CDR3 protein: ASRGLGMTEQY
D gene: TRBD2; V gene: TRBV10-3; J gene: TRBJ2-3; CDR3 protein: AISESSAGGTDTQY
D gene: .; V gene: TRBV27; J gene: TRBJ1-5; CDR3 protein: ASSIKSSNQPQH
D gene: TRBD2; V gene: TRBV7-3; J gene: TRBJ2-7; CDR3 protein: ASSLTGSGGVGEQY
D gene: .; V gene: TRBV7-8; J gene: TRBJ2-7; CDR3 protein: ASSLIASYEQY
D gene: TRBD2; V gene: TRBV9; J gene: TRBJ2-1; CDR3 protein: ASSVVASGRNEQF
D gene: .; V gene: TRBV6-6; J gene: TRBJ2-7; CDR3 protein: ASSFSQGASYEQY
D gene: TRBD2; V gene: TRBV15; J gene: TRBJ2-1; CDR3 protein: ATSRPGLDYNEQF
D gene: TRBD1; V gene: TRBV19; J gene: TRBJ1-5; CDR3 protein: ASSTYWTGGTLSNQPQH